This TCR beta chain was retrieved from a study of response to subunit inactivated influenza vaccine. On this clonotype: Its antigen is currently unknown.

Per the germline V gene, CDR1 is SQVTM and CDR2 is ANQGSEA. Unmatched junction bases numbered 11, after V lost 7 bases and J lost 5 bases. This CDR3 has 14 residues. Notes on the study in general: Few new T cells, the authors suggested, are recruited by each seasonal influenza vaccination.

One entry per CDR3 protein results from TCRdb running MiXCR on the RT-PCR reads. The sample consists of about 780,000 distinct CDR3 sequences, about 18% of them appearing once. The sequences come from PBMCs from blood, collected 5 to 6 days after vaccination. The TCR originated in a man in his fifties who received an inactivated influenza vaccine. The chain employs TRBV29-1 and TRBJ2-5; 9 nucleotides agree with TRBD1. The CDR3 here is CSAGLTGGSETQYF. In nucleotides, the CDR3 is TGCAGCGCCGGCCTGACAGGGGGGTCGGAGACCCAGTACTTC.